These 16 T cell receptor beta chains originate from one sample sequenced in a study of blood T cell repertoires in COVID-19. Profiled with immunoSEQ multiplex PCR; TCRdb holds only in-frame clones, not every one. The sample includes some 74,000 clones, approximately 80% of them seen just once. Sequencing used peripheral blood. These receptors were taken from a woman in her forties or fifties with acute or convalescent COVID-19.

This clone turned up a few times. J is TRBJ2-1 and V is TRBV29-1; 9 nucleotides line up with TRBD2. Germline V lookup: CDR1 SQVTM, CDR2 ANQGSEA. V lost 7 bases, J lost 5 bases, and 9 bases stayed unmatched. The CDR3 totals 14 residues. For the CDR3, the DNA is TGCAGCGCCCCAGCGGGGGGTAGAAACAATGAGCAGTTCTTC. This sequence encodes CSAPAGGRNNEQFF.

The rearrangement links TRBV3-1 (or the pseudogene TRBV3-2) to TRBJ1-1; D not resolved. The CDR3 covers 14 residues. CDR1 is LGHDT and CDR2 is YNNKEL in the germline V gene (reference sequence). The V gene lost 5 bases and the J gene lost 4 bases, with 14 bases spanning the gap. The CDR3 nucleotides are TGTGCCAGCAGCTTCGACATTACCTTCACTGAAGCTTTCTTT. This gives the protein CASSFDITFTEAFF.

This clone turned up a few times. CDR3 nucleotide sequence: TGTGCCAGTACCCTCGGGTATAACGGGGAGCTGTTTTTT. Translated, it gives CASTLGYNGELFF. The rearrangement uses TRBV19 and TRBJ2-2; no reliable D call. There are 13 residues in the CDR3. V was shortened by 7 bases and J by 7 bases, with 13 bases between the two germline ends. In germline, CDR1 is LNHDA, CDR2 SQIVND (reference sequence).

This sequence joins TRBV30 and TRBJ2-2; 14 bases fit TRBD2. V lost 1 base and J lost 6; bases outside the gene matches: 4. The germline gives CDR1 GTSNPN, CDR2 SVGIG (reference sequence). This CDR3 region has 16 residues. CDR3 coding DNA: TGTGCCTGGAGTGGACTAGCGGGGGGGCAAGCCGGGGAGCTGTTTTTT. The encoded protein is CAWSGLAGGQAGELFF.

The CDR3 DNA sequence: TGTGCCATCAGTAAACAGGGGGATGGCACTGAAGCTTTCTTT. It translates to CAISKQGDGTEAFF. V and J are TRBV10-3 and TRBJ1-1; 8 nucleotides align to TRBD1. V dropped 5 bases and J dropped 4; count of bases not matched to a gene: 6. CDR3 length: 14 residues. Germline V gives CDR1 ENHRY, CDR2 SYGVKD.

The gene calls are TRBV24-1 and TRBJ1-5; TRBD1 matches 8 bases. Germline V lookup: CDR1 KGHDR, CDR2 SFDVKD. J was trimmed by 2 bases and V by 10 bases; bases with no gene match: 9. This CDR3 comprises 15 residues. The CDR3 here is CATTMDRDRNQPQHF. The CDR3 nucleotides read TGTGCCACGACCATGGACAGGGATCGCAATCAGCCCCAGCATTTT.

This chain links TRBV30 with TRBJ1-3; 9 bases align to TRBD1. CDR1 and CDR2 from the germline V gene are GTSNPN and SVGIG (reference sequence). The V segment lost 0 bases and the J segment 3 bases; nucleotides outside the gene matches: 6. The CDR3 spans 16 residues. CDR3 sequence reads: CAWSVQGALVGNTIYF. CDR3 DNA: TGTGCCTGGAGTGTACAGGGGGCATTGGTTGGAAACACCATATATTTT.

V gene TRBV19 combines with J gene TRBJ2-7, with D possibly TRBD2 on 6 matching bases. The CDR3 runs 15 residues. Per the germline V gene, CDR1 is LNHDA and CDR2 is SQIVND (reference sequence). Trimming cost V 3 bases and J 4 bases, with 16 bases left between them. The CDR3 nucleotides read TGTGCCAGTAGTATTCGTCACGGGGGATCGTACGAGCAGTACTTC. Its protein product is CASSIRHGGSYEQYF.

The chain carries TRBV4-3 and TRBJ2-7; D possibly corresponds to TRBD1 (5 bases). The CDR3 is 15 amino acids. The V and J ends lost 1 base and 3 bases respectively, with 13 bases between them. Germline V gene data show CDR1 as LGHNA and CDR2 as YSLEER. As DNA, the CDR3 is TGCGCCAGCAGCCAAGTCTCTGGACAATACTACGAGCAGTACTTC. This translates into CASSQVSGQYYEQYF.

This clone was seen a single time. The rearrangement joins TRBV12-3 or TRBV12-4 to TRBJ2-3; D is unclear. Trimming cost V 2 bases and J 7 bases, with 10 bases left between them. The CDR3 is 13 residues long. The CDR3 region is CASSLLIRNTQYF. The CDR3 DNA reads TGTGCCAGCAGTTTATTAATTAGAAATACGCAGTATTTT.

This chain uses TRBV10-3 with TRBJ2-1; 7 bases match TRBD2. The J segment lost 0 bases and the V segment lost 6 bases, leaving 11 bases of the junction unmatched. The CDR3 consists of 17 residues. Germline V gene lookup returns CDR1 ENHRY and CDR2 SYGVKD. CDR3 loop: CAISGGYGGSSYNEQFF. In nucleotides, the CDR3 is TGTGCCATCAGCGGGGGGTATGGCGGGAGCTCCTACAATGAGCAGTTCTTC.

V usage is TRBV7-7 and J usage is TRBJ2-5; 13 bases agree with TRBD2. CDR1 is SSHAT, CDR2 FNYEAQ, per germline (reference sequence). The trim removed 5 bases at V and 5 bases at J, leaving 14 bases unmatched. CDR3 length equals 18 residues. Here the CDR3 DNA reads TGTGCCAGCAGCCTACTCTCCCCCGGGACTAGCGGGAAGGAGACCCAGTACTTC. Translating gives CASSLLSPGTSGKETQYF.

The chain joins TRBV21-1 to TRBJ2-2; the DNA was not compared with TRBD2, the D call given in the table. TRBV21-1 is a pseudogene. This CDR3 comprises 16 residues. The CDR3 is CASSPVRTTNTGELFF. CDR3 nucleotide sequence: TGTGCCAGCAGCCCCGTCAGGACTACGAACACCGGGGAGCTGTTTTTT.

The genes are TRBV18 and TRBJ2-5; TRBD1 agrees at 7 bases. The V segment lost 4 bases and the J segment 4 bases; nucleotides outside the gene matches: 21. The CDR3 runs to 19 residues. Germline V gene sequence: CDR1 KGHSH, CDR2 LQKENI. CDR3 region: CASSQTAPLRTGWGETQYF. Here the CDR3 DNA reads TGTGCCAGCTCACAAACCGCGCCTCTTCGGACAGGTTGGGGAGAGACCCAGTACTTC.

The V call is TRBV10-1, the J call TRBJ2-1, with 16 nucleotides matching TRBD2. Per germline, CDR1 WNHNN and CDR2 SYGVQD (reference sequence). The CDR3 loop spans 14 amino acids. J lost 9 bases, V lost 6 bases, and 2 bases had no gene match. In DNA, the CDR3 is TGCGCCAGCAGCGGGACTAGCGGGGGGGGTGAGCAGTTCTTC. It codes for CASSGTSGGGEQFF.

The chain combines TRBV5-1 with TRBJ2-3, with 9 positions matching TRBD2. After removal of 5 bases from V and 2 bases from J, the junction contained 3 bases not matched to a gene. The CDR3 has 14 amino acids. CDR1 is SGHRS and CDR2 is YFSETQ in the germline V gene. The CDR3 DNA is TGCGCCAGCAGGACTAGCGGCACCACAGATACGCAGTATTTT. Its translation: CASRTSGTTDTQYF.